This T cell receptor beta chain was captured in a study of T cells in Graves' hyperthyroidism and ophthalmopathy. Recently diagnosed hyperthyroidism of less than 2 months' duration affected patients aged 18 to 65. Exclusion followed for patients with uncontrolled infection, other autoimmune disease, pregnancy or lactation. Researchers amplified the TCR beta CDR3 regions from RNA transcripts. The HTBI primer set served for first-round RT-PCR of the TCR CDR3. Each CDR3 protein gets one entry after TCRdb re-called the multiplex PCR reads with MiXCR. The sample yields about 840,000 distinct CDR3 sequences, over 35% seen once. Germline values: CDR1 ENHRY, CDR2 SYGVKD. This CDR3 has 12 amino acids. V gave up 8 bases and J gave up 4 bases, with 8 bases separating them.

The sequence came from a man younger than 35 with Graves' hyperthyroidism. Sequenced: blood. The gene calls are TRBV10-3 and TRBJ2-2; D uncertain. As DNA, the CDR3 is TGTGCCATCGGCGATCTCACCGGGGAGCTGTTTTTT. This gives the protein CAIGDLTGELFF.